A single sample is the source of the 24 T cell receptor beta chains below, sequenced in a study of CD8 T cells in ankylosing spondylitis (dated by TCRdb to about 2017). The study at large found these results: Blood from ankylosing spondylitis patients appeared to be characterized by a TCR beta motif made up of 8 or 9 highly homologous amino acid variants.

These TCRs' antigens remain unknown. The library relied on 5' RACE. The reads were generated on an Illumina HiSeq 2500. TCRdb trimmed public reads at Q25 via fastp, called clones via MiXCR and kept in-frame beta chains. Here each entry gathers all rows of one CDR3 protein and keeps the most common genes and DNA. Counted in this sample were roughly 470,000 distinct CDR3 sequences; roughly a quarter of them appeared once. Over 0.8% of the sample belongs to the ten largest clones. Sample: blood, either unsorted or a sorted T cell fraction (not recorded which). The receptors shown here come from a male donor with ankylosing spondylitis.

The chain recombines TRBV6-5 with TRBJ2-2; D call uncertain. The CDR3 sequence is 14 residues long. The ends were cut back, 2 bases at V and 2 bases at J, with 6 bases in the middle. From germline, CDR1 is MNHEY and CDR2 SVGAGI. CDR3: CASSYGVNTGELFF. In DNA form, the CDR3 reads TGTGCCAGCAGTTACGGGGTTAACACCGGGGAGCTGTTTTTT.

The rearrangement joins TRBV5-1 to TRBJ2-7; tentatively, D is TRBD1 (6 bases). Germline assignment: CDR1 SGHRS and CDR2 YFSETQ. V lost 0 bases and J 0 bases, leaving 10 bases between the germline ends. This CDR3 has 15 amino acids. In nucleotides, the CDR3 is TGCGCCAGCAGCTTGGGACAGGCCCGCTCCTACGAGCAGTACTTC. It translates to CASSLGQARSYEQYF.

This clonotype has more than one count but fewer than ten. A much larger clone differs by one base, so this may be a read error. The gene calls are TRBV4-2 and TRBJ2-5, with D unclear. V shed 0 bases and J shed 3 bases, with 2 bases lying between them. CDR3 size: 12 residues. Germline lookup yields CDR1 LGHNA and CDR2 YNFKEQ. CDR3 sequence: CASSQDEETQYF. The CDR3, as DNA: TGTGCCAGCAGCCAAGATGAAGAGACCCAGTACTTC.

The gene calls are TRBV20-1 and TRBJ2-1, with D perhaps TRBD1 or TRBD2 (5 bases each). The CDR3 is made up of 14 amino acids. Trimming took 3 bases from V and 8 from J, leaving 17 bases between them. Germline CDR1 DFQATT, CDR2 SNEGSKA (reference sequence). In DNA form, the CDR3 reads TGCAGTGCTAGGGACGGGGCCCTAGGGGATGAGCAGTTCTTC. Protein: CSARDGALGDEQFF.

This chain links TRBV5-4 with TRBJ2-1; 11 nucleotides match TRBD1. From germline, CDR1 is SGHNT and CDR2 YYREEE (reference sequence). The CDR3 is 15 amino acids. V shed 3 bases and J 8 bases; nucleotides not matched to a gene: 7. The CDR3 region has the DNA TGTGCCAGCAGCTCCTCGAGGACAGGGGGCGATGAGCAGTTCTTC. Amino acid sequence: CASSSSRTGGDEQFF.

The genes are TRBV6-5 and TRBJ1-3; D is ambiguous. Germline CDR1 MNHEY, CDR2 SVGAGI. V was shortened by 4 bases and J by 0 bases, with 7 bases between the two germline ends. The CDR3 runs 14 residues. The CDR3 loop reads CASSSVLSGNTIYF. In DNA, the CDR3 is TGTGCCAGCAGTTCAGTCCTCTCTGGAAACACCATATATTTT.

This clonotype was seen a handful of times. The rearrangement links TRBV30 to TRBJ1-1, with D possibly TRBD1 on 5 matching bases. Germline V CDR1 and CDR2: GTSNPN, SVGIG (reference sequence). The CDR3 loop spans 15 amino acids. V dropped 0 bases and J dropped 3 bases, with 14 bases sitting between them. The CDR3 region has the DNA TGTGCCTGGAGTGTACCCCCAGGGCTAGACACTGAAGCTTTCTTT. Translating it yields CAWSVPPGLDTEAFF.

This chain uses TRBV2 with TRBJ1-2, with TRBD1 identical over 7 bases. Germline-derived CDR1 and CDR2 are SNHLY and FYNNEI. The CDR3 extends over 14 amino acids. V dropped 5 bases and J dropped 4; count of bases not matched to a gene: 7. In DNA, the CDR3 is TGTGCCAGCAGTAACGACAGGGCAGGCTATGGCTACACCTTC. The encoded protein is CASSNDRAGYGYTF. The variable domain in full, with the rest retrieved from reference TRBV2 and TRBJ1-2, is EPEVTQTPSHQVTQMGQEVILRCVPISNHLYFYWYRQILGQKVEFLVSFYNNEISEKSEIFDDQFSVERPDGSNFTLKIRSTKLEDSAMYFCASSNDRAGYGYTFGSGTRLTVV.

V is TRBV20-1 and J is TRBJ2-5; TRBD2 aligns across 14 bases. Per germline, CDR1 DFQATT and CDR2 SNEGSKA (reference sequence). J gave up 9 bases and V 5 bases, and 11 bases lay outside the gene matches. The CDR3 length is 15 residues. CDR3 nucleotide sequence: TGCAGTGCTGGACCGGGACTAGCGGGAGTTGAGGCCCAGTACTTC. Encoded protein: CSAGPGLAGVEAQYF.

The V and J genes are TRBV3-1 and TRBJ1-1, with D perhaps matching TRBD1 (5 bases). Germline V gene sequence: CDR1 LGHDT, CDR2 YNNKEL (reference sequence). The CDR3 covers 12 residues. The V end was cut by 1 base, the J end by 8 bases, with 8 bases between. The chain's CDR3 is CASSQGGREAFF. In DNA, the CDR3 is TGTGCCAGCAGCCAAGGGGGCAGGGAAGCTTTCTTT.

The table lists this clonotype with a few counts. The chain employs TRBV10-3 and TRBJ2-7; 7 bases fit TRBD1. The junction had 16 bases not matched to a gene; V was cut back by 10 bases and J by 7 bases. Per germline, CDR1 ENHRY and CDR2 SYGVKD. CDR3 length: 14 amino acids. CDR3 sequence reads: CATLAGTAYGEQYF. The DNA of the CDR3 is TGTGCCACGTTAGCCGGGACAGCCTATGGGGAGCAGTACTTC.

The CDR3 loop reads CASSFQGAGANTGELFF. In DNA form, the CDR3 reads TGTGCCAGCAGTTTCCAGGGGGCTGGGGCGAACACCGGGGAGCTGTTTTTT. J is TRBJ2-2 and V is TRBV12-3 or TRBV12-4; 8 nucleotides agree with TRBD1. This CDR3 has 17 residues. The junction had 6 bases not matched to a gene; V was cut back by 3 bases and J by 0 bases.

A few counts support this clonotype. DNA for the CDR3: TGTGCCAGCAGCCTCCGGACTAGCGGGAGGGGAGAGGGTGCAGATACGCAGTATTTT. This gives the protein CASSLRTSGRGEGADTQYF. V usage is TRBV11-2 and J usage is TRBJ2-3; 15 bases fit TRBD2. This CDR3 is 19 amino acids long. V shed 5 bases, J shed 4 bases, and the junction held 13 bases outside the gene matches. Germline V gene data show CDR1 as SGHAT and CDR2 as FQNNGV.

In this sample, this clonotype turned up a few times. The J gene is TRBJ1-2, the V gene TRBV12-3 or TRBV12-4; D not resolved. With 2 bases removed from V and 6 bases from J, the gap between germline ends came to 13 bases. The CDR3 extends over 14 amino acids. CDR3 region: CASSLTELRNGYTF. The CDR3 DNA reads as TGTGCCAGCAGTTTAACGGAACTGCGCAATGGCTACACCTTC.

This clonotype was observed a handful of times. CDR3 sequence reads: CASSPRVAGGKDTQYF. The CDR3 DNA sequence: TGTGCCAGCAGCCCCAGAGTAGCGGGTGGGAAAGATACGCAGTATTTT. The rearrangement uses TRBV12-3 or TRBV12-4 and TRBJ2-3; 7 bases are shared with TRBD2. V was pared by 6 bases and J by 5 bases, with 14 bases of the junction left unmatched. The CDR3 extends over 16 amino acids.

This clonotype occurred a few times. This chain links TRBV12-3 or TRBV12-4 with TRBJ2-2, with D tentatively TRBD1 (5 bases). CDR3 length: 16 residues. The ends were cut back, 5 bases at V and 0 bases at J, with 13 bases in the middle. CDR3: CASSPRAPPNTGELFF. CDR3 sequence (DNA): TGTGCCAGCAGTCCCAGGGCCCCTCCGAACACCGGGGAGCTGTTTTTT.

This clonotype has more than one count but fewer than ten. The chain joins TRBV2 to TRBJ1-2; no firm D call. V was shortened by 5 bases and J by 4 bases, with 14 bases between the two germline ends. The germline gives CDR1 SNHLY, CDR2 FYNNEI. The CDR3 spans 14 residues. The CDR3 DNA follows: TGTGCCAGCAGTTCAGGACGGAGTAGCTATGGCTACACCTTC. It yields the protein CASSSGRSSYGYTF.

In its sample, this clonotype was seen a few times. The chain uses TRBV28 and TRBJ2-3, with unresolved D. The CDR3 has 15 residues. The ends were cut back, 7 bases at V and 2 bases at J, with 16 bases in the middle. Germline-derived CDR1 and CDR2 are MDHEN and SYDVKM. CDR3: CASNLSDGFTDTQYF. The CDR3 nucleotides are TGTGCCAGCAACCTAAGCGACGGTTTCACAGATACGCAGTATTTT.

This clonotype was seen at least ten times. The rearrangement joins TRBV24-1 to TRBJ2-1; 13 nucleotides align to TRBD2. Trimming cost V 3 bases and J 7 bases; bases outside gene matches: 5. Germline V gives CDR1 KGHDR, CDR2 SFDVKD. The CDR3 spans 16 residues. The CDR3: CATSDTTSGRRNEQFF. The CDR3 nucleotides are TGTGCCACCAGTGATACGACTAGCGGGAGGCGTAATGAGCAGTTCTTC.

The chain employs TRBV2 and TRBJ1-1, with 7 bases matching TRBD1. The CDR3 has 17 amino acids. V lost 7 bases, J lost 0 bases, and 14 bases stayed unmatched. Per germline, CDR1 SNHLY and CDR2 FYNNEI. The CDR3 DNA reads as TGTGCCAGCAACAAAAAAATAACAGGGGTTATGAACACTGAAGCTTTCTTT. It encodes CASNKKITGVMNTEAFF.

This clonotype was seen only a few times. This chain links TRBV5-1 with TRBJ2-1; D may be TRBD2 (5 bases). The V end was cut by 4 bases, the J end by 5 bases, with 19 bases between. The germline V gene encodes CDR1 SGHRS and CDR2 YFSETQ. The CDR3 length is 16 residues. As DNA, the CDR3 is TGCGCCAGCAGCCTCGATCTAGCTCTCGGGAACAATGAGCAGTTCTTC. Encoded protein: CASSLDLALGNNEQFF.

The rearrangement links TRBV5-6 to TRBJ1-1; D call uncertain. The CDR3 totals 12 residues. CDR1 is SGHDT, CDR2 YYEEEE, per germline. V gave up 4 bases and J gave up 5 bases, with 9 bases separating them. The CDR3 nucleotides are TGTGCCAGCAGCCTGGGAAAAACTGAAGCTTTCTTT. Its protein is CASSLGKTEAFF.

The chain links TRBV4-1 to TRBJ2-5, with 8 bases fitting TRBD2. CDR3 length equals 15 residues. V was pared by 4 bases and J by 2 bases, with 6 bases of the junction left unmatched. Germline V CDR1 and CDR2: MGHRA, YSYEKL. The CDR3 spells CASSRSSGYQETQYF. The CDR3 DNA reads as TGCGCCAGCAGCCGATCTAGCGGGTATCAAGAGACCCAGTACTTC.

CDR3 region: CASSSPLGVRLADEQYF. The DNA for the CDR3 is TGTGCCAGCAGCTCCCCCCTAGGGGTTCGGCTAGCGGACGAGCAGTACTTC. This chain joins TRBV7-8 and TRBJ2-7, with 7 bases matching TRBD2. Germline V CDR1 and CDR2: SGHVS, FQNEAQ. Germline trimming cut 4 bases from V and 5 bases from J; bases unmatched to any gene: 17. This CDR3 comprises 17 residues.